What follows are 5 T cell receptor beta chains derived from one specimen sequenced in a study of blood T cell repertoires in COVID-19. TCRdb keeps only in-frame clones here, not all; method: immunoSEQ multiplex PCR. This sample has 200,000 to 250,000 clones, with roughly 90% found just once. Sequencing input: peripheral blood. These receptors all stem from a woman between 45 and 65 years old with acute or convalescent COVID-19.

The chain links TRBV6-5 to TRBJ2-7; 9 bases agree with TRBD1. The CDR3 consists of 16 residues. Losses at the gene ends were 0 bases for V and 4 bases for J; bases not matched to a gene: 7. Germline V gene sequence: CDR1 MNHEY, CDR2 SVGAGI. The CDR3 DNA follows: TGTGCCAGCAGTTACTCGGGAGGGACAGGGTTGTACGAGCAGTACTTC. Translated, it gives CASSYSGGTGLYEQYF.

The chain links TRBV14 to TRBJ1-3; the D gene is possibly TRBD1 (5 bases). Trimming removed 3 bases from V and 0 bases from J, with 15 bases in between. This CDR3 has 17 amino acids. Germline loops: CDR1 SGHDN, CDR2 FVKESK. The CDR3 sequence: CASSQTVLLHSGNTIYF. As DNA, the CDR3 is TGTGCCAGCAGCCAGACAGTTCTTCTACACTCTGGAAACACCATATATTTT.

This clone was detected only once. The chain employs TRBV29-1 and TRBJ2-7; D possibly corresponds to TRBD1 (5 bases). V was cut by 4 bases and J by 0 bases, with 13 bases left in between. The CDR3 sequence is 14 residues long. CDR1 and CDR2 (germline): SQVTM, ANQGSEA. CDR3 coding DNA: TGCAGCGTTGTAGTCGACAGACTCTCCTACGAGCAGTACTTC. It yields the protein CSVVVDRLSYEQYF.

The V call is TRBV4-3, the J call TRBJ2-7; 8 nucleotides agree with TRBD1. After removal of 6 bases from V and 2 bases from J, the junction contained 6 bases not matched to a gene. The CDR3 contains 14 residues. Germline V gene data show CDR1 as LGHNA and CDR2 as YSLEER. The CDR3 DNA reads as TGCGCCAGCAGGTATGGGACAGGTCCCTACGAGCAGTACTTC. It codes for CASRYGTGPYEQYF.

The chain uses TRBV19 and TRBJ1-5, with TRBD1 matching over 9 bases. Trimming took 3 bases from V and 6 from J; bases not matched to a gene: 6. The germline V gene encodes CDR1 LNHDA and CDR2 SQIVND (reference sequence). The CDR3 is 15 residues long. The CDR3 DNA follows: TGTGCCAGTAGTATGTGGGGGACAGGGACTCAGCCCCAGCATTTT. The encoded protein is CASSMWGTGTQPQHF.